The text below deals with one TCR beta chain. Its antigen has not been determined. It has no much larger one-base neighbor in the sample; base qualities were not kept. Libraries were made using the immunoSEQ multiplex PCR assay. The multiplex PCR relied on a mix of 60 forward primers for TCR Vbeta segments and 13 reverse primers for TCR Jbeta segments. Amplification of the CDR3 region of rearranged TCR beta genes was performed with a multiplex PCR assay on genomic DNA. The amplified TCR beta libraries were sequenced on the Illumina HiSeq System as 87-base-pair reads. On the authors' methods: A later analysis counted about 76 million unique TCR beta chains across the approximately 700 repertoires, and roughly 10 million of these chains were shared by at least two donors. To remove PCR and sequencing errors, raw reads were error-corrected and collapsed into unique sequences using a nearest-neighbor algorithm that merged closely related sequences. CDR3 sequences were aligned to IMGT reference sequences to assign V, D and J gene segments. For a sequence to be retained, at least a six-nucleotide match to both a V gene segment and a J gene segment was required. A rearrangement counted as productive if the CDR3 had no stop codons and remained in frame with V and J, and every other rearrangement counted as non-productive. CDR3 was defined according to IMGT convention as the region running from the second conserved V-encoded cysteine to the conserved J-encoded phenylalanine. In an earlier analysis of around 640 of the donors, sequences lacking an unambiguous match to a single V gene segment were excluded. An earlier analysis of several hundred of the donors called V segments functional above 56.7% productive rearrangements and segregating when the between-donor standard deviation exceeded 5%. A statistical classification framework was developed to diagnose cytomegalovirus status using the catalog of TCR beta chain sequences. A later analysis assigned V and J genes by comparing TCR nucleotide sequences with IMGT/GENE-DB human TR gene sequences. The TCRdist pipeline was used in a later analysis to assign CDR3 sequences and most-parsimonious VDJ recombination scenarios. A later analysis defined each TCR beta chain by its CDR3 amino acid sequence plus V-gene family, and excluded reads lacking a unique V-gene family. A later analysis removed 592 highly shared, low-generation-probability nucleotide sequences to deal with suspected cross-contamination and a sequencing artifact. For each public chain, a later analysis derived a clonal expansion index from normalized ranks of inferred template counts within each repertoire. In a later analysis, generation probabilities were computed with a VDJ recombination model fitted to out-of-frame rearrangements, and the resulting probabilities were checked against IGoR. Hypergeometric tests were used in a later analysis to score TCR-TCR, TCR-HLA and TCR-CMV co-occurrence, with a repertoire-size bias correction applied to the TCR pairs. To estimate false discovery rates, a later analysis permuted the HLA or CMV assignments 20 times. In a later analysis, co-occurring TCRs were grouped using DBSCAN, and TCRdist sequence similarity was added for clustering within HLA-allele-positive subsets. Co-occurrence clustering excluded repertoires with fewer than 30,000 or more than 120,000 public chains, plus five with anomalous nucleotide sharing. In TCRdb, the immuneACCESS table is reduced to in-frame sequences with V and J assigned. These tables do not hold every clone; where another copy was compared, an unresolved V gene accounts for under half, and the others remain unexplained. V and J calls and clone size come straight from that table; D and trimming were deduced from the DNA. The sample table holds around 140,000 clones, of which roughly 79% were seen once. The ten largest clones represent around 2% of the sample.

The cohort comprised around 700 healthy bone marrow donors. Cohort members were all nominally healthy when sampled, although unrecorded immune exposures were likely present. The donor was CMV seronegative and was included in the group of 352 seronegative cohort members. A peripheral blood sample was collected from each donor, and TCR beta sequencing was performed on peripheral blood mononuclear cells. The Qiagen DNeasy Blood Extraction Kit was used to extract genomic DNA from the blood cell samples. This sample stems from a study of cytomegalovirus exposure and HLA in healthy donors (dated by TCRdb to 2017 to 2019). For the wider study: An earlier analysis of approximately 600 of the donors reported roughly 270 Gb of sequence data and around 120 million unique TCR beta sequences from about 179 million T cells. The T cell repertoires of around 670 subjects were profiled by immunosequencing and related to cytomegalovirus serostatus. Several DR-DQ haplotypes were treated as single units for association and clustering because of strong linkage in the cohort. The number of donors typed differed by locus, with about 629-640 for A, B, C, DRB1 and DQB1, roughly 520 for DQA1, about 610 for DPA1, and approximately 470 for DPB1. Every discovery cohort repertoire had been produced on one sequencing platform. A later genetic analysis took genome-wide SNP genotypes for about 55% of the 666 donors and used that subset as a discovery cohort. An early release covering roughly 640 HLA-typed donors comprised about 300 gigabases of sequencing data and 65 million to 100 million unique TCR sequences. An earlier analysis of a few hundred of the donors applied high-throughput TCR beta sequencing to assess whether each TCR beta V gene segment acted as functional or pseudogenic. Both class I and class II loci were covered by HLA typing, at four-digit resolution. Alongside the repertoire data, information on donor age, sex, ethnicity and CMV serostatus was compiled. Among some 410 genotyped donors of the cohort, an average of about 240,000 unique TCR beta nucleotide sequences was sequenced per donor, of which about 19% were non-productive. To study patterns of TCR occurrence, a later analysis re-analyzed previously published TCR beta repertoires from 666 donors and added high-resolution HLA genotyping. Along with the roughly 710-subject first cohort, a separate validation cohort of around 110 different subjects was used. The study aimed to test whether signatures of past pathogen exposure could be identified by cataloging public T cell receptors. Among the approximately 430 genotyped donors, approximately 77% belonged to the genetic ancestry cluster associated with self-reported Caucasian donors. Rather than using new phenotypic data, the later analysis identified candidate immune exposures from TCR beta sequences and from how often those sequences occurred across donors. The study combined high-throughput TCR immunosequencing, statistical association of individual TCRs with disease status, and machine learning to predict cytomegalovirus infection status. What the research found in general, with its limitations: In this cohort, only TCR beta chains were sequenced, and detectable features were limited by the absence of alpha or paired-chain data. In a later analysis, HLA-associated TCR beta chains showed more clonal expansion and lower generation probabilities than non-associated chains that were equally common. The only immune exposure information available for the cohort was CMV serostatus. Some IMGT-functional V segments, including TRBV6-2 and TRBV6-3, could not be distinguished by the 87-base-pair reads and were therefore excluded. An association between a missense DCLRE1C variant and V-gene and J-gene trimming of TCR beta chains was found in a later genetic analysis and replicated in an independent cohort. Linkage disequilibrium might explain the correlated functional status among segregating V segments, but an unknown experimental factor could not be excluded. It was suggested by the authors that the approach could potentially be generalized to other disease states and immunological phenotypes. Three of the identified cytomegalovirus-associated TCR beta chains were confirmed in vitro to be specific for cytomegalovirus antigens. When HLA alleles, especially DR and DQ, strongly co-occurred, attributing TCR associations to individual alleles was difficult. According to a later analysis, parvovirus B19, influenza, CMV and Epstein-Barr virus appeared linked to several top co-occurrence clusters. According to a later analysis, most CMV-associated TCR beta chains appeared to be HLA-restricted, and the HLA associations seemed to be driven largely by CMV exposure. An earlier analysis of approximately 530 of the donors showed that most TCR beta V segments appeared in productive rearrangements either about 87% or about 30% of the time, which broadly matched IMGT annotations. A further reported finding was that TCR beta sequences accurately predicted the HLA-A and HLA-B alleles for most subjects in the first cohort. The earlier analysis of 587 of the donors excluded 15 to 20 rarely observed V segments, including chromosome 9 orphons, because counts were too low. Cytomegalovirus status was reported to be diagnosed by the classifier with high specificity and sensitivity in both the original and validation cohorts. In a later analysis, TCR association rates were found to vary across HLA loci, with the most associated TCRs seen for DRB1 alleles and the fewest for HLA-C alleles. The study gave a list of about 160 TCR beta chains associated with cytomegalovirus. Most TCR sequences were observed very rarely across donors, whereas some public TCRs were present in many individuals. A cluster of highly shared sequence variants was judged likely to represent a technical artifact of the sequencing pipeline. A later analysis associated 16,951 TCR beta sequences with specific HLA alleles at a false discovery rate of 0.05. Because some donors lacked HLA typing at each locus, the association tests relied only on the typed subset. Roughly uniform sequencing depth across donors was assumed in presence/absence analyses, although this assumption may not hold. In a later genetic analysis, fewer N-insertions in productive TCRs were reported among donors in an Asian-associated ancestry cluster than the approximately 670-donor mean.

There are 12 amino acids in the CDR3, from cysteine to phenylalanine inclusive. Left in the record is the CDR3 DNA by itself, 36 bases read in frame from the first base. CDR1 is given as MDHEN and CDR2 as SYDVKM, both from the germline V gene. The germline ends are 4 bases apart after V is trimmed by 3 bases and J by 4 bases. The sequencing input was PBMCs. This receptor was obtained from a woman between 40 and 55 years old in good health and CMV-seronegative. The rearranged segments are TRBV28 and TRBJ2-1, with the identity of the D gene unclear. The CDR3 reads as follows: CASSFVYNEQFF. Here is the DNA: TGTGCCAGCAGTTTTGTATACAATGAGCAGTTCTTC.